Each of the 15 T cell receptor beta chains below was sequenced from the same sample in a study of identical twins. TCRdb reanalysed the 5' RACE reads using MiXCR and keeps one entry per CDR3 protein. The data hold about 520,000 distinct CDR3 sequences, with about 20% observed a single time. This sample also belongs to another study, concerning T cells expressing NK-cell markers.

What was sequenced was CD4+ T cells sorted from blood. The source is a woman between 18 and 29 years old in good health.

This clonotype appeared a few times. The rearrangement uses TRBV6-5 and TRBJ2-3; no clear D gene. The CDR3 has 12 amino acids. With 5 bases removed from V and 6 bases from J, the gap between germline ends came to 9 bases. Looked up from germline, CDR1 is MNHEY and CDR2 is SVGAGI. CDR3 in amino acids: CASSHHEDTQYF. The CDR3 DNA sequence: TGTGCCAGCAGTCATCACGAGGATACGCAGTATTTT.

This clonotype was counted many times. The chain joins TRBV20-1 to TRBJ1-1; D is ambiguous. The V gene lost 6 bases and the J gene lost 1 base, with 12 bases spanning the gap. CDR1 is DFQATT and CDR2 is SNEGSKA in the germline V gene (reference sequence). The CDR3 has 13 residues. The DNA for the CDR3 is TGCAGTGCCAGCACCCCGACGAACACTGAAGCTTTCTTT. Residues: CSASTPTNTEAFF.

This clonotype came up a few times. The chain carries TRBV10-3 and TRBJ2-3, with TRBD1 matching over 12 bases. CDR3 length equals 16 residues. V gave up 10 bases and J gave up 4 bases; unmatched junction bases: 12. The V gene's germline CDR1 is ENHRY and CDR2 SYGVKD. In DNA, the CDR3 is TGTGCCACCATACCGGGACAGGGGGCGAGGGCAGATACGCAGTATTTT. This encodes CATIPGQGARADTQYF.

The V gene is TRBV4-3, the J gene TRBJ2-4; a possible D gene is TRBD1 (6 bases). Germline V gene data show CDR1 as LGHNA and CDR2 as YSLEER. The CDR3 is made up of 15 amino acids. Trimming shortened V by 1 base and J by 5 bases, and 12 bases separated the two germline ends. CDR3 in amino acids: CASSQGTGPENIQYF. For the CDR3, the DNA is TGCGCCAGCAGCCAAGGCACAGGGCCCGAAAACATTCAGTACTTC.

The genes are TRBV12-3 or TRBV12-4 and TRBJ1-1; D is uncertain. The CDR3 runs 14 residues. Trimming took 6 bases from V and 5 from J, leaving 16 bases between them. CDR3 sequence (DNA): TGTGCCAGCAGATCCCGACCTCGAGGGACTGAAGCTTTCTTT. It translates to CASRSRPRGTEAFF.

The chain employs TRBV12-3 or TRBV12-4 and TRBJ2-7; TRBD2 matches 12 bases. The CDR3 runs 15 residues. The V and J ends lost 6 bases and 7 bases, in that order; junction bases with no gene match: 10. In DNA form, the CDR3 reads TGTGCCAGCAGCGCCCGACTAGCGGGAGTGGTTGAGCAGTACTTC. The encoded protein is CASSARLAGVVEQYF.

The chain couples TRBV12-3 or TRBV12-4 to TRBJ1-2; possible D gene TRBD1, 6 bases. This CDR3 has 15 amino acids. V gave up 3 bases and J gave up 4 bases, with 15 bases separating them. CDR3 bases: TGTGCCAGCAGTTTTTATCGGGGGCAGGTCTATGGCTACACCTTC. This gives the protein CASSFYRGQVYGYTF.

Only a few counts were recorded for this clonotype. CDR3 sequence reads: CAITRGSSYEQYF. DNA for the CDR3: TGTGCCATCACACGGGGTAGCTCCTACGAGCAGTACTTC. The chain links TRBV10-3 to TRBJ2-7; TRBD2 might be the D (5 bases). The germline V and J ends were trimmed by 7 bases and 0 bases, with 10 bases remaining between them. The CDR3 is 13 residues long. Per the germline V gene, CDR1 is ENHRY and CDR2 is SYGVKD.

The chain uses TRBV20-1 and TRBJ2-1; 12 positions match TRBD2. The CDR3 sequence is 15 residues long. The V and J ends lost 1 base and 8 bases, in that order; junction bases with no gene match: 6. Per the germline V gene, CDR1 is DFQATT and CDR2 is SNEGSKA (reference sequence). This CDR3 reads CSARGTSGRFDEQFF. CDR3 nucleotides: TGCAGTGCTAGAGGAACTAGCGGGAGGTTCGATGAGCAGTTCTTC.

This clonotype was seen repeatedly, ten times or more. V is TRBV20-1 and J is TRBJ2-7; possible D gene TRBD1, 5 bases. The V gene's germline CDR1 is DFQATT and CDR2 SNEGSKA (reference sequence). V was trimmed by 5 bases and J by 2 bases, leaving 10 bases between them. There are 12 residues in the CDR3. CDR3 loop: CSASDSTYEQYF. The CDR3 DNA sequence: TGCAGTGCTTCCGACAGTACCTACGAGCAGTACTTC.

This clonotype was observed many times. The chain combines TRBV6-5 with TRBJ2-7; D is unresolved. Germline CDR1 reads MNHEY; CDR2 reads SVGAGI. The CDR3 totals 12 residues. Trimming stripped 5 bases from V and 6 bases from J, with 11 bases between. CDR3 coding DNA: TGTGCCAGCAGTCGCGGTCGGGCCGAGCAGTACTTC. Its translation is CASSRGRAEQYF.

This clonotype occurred a few times. The V gene is TRBV3-1, the J gene TRBJ2-1; 10 bases are a match to TRBD2. Per germline, CDR1 LGHDT and CDR2 YNNKEL (reference sequence). The V and J ends lost 1 base and 7 bases, in that order; junction bases with no gene match: 1. The CDR3 is 14 residues long. The CDR3: CASSQGLAGNEQFF. CDR3 bases: TGTGCCAGCAGCCAAGGACTAGCGGGTAATGAGCAGTTCTTC.

This clonotype was found a few times. This rearrangement joins TRBV9 to TRBJ1-1; perhaps TRBD1 as D (5 bases). CDR1 and CDR2 from the germline V gene are SGDLS and YYNGEE. V shed 4 bases and J shed 3 bases, with 16 bases lying between them. The CDR3 runs 15 residues. CDR3 protein: CASSPQGPGDTEAFF. In DNA form, the CDR3 reads TGTGCCAGCAGCCCCCAGGGTCCTGGGGACACTGAAGCTTTCTTT.

The rearrangement uses TRBV7-3 and TRBJ2-2; 7 bases are a match to TRBD2. The V gene end was trimmed by 4 bases and the J gene end by 3 bases; junction bases not matched to a gene: 8. Germline CDR1 reads SGHTA; CDR2 reads FQGTGA. The CDR3 contains 16 residues. Here the CDR3 reads CASSSYGGTYTGELFF. CDR3 DNA: TGTGCCAGCAGCTCGTACGGGGGGACCTACACCGGGGAGCTGTTTTTT.

This clonotype occurred a few times. The rearrangement joins TRBV29-1 to TRBJ2-7; D call uncertain. The V end was cut by 7 bases, the J end by 4 bases, with 17 bases between. Looked up from germline, CDR1 is SQVTM and CDR2 is ANQGSEA. The CDR3 spans 13 residues. The CDR3 protein is CSAADQAAYEQYF. The CDR3 DNA follows: TGCAGCGCCGCGGACCAGGCGGCTTACGAGCAGTACTTC.